Shown below are 16 T cell receptor beta chains from a single sample sequenced in a study of blood T cell repertoires in COVID-19. Generated by immunoSEQ multiplex PCR, the TCRdb table keeps only in-frame clones and is missing some. The sample carries roughly 160,000 clones, more than 75% recorded once. Sequenced material: peripheral blood. The source is a man between 18 and 35 years old with acute or convalescent COVID-19.

V usage is TRBV6-5 and J usage is TRBJ2-1; D is perhaps TRBD2 (6 bases). Germline V CDR1 and CDR2: MNHEY, SVGAGI. Trimming stripped 0 bases from V and 8 bases from J, with 17 bases between. This CDR3 region has 16 residues. Written as DNA, the CDR3 is TGTGCCAGCAGTTACTCGGCGGGGAAGTTGCGTTATGAGCAGTTCTTC. This translates into CASSYSAGKLRYEQFF.

As DNA, the CDR3 is TGTGCCAGCAGCTTGTCTCGACTAGCGATCCACGAGCAGTACTTC. This sequence encodes CASSLSRLAIHEQYF. The chain uses TRBV5-6 and TRBJ2-7, with TRBD2 matching 8 bases. Trimming removed 1 base from V and 5 bases from J; junction bases left unmatched: 8. The CDR3 runs to 15 residues. CDR1 is SGHDT, CDR2 YYEEEE, per germline.

This clone was picked up one time. CDR3 in DNA: TGTGCCAGCTCATCAGGGATAAACAGAGCTTTCTTT. It encodes CASSSGINRAFF. V gene TRBV18 combines with J gene TRBJ1-1; D possibly corresponds to TRBD1 (5 bases). Germline-derived CDR1 and CDR2 are KGHSH and LQKENI. CDR3 length: 12 amino acids. Trimming took 5 bases from V and 10 from J, leaving 14 bases between them. Full variable domain (outside the CDR3, taken from reference TRBV18 and TRBJ1-1): NAGVMQNPRHLVRRRGQEARLRCSPMKGHSHVYWYRQLPEEGLKFMVYLQKENIIDESGMPKERFSAEFPKEGPSILRIQQVVRGDSAAYFCASSSGINRAFFGQGTRLTVV.

This clone was detected a few times. For the CDR3, the DNA is TGTGCCAGCAGCTCGACCTGGGCCCAGGGGACCTACGAGCAGTACTTC. It is translated as CASSSTWAQGTYEQYF. The chain recombines TRBV7-9 with TRBJ2-7, with D perhaps TRBD1 (6 bases). The CDR3 loop spans 16 amino acids. CDR1 is SEHNR and CDR2 is FQNEAQ in the germline V gene (reference sequence). Between the trimmed V and J ends, which lost 4 bases and 2 bases, there was a span of 18 bases. Variable domain in full (rest from reference TRBV7-9 and TRBJ2-7): DTGVSQNPRHKITKRGQNVTFRCDPISEHNRLYWYRQTLGQGPEFLTYFQNEAQLEKSRLLSDRFSAERPKGSFSTLEIQRTEQGDSAMYLCASSSTWAQGTYEQYFGPGTRLTVT.

The chain joins TRBV4-1 to TRBJ1-1; D not certain. The V gene lost 0 bases and the J gene lost 5 bases, with 16 bases spanning the gap. Looked up from germline, CDR1 is MGHRA and CDR2 is YSYEKL. This CDR3 region has 16 residues. CDR3 protein: CASSQDSRGARTEAFF. CDR3 in DNA: TGCGCCAGCAGCCAAGATTCGCGGGGTGCGAGGACTGAAGCTTTCTTT.

This chain uses TRBV14 with TRBJ1-2; D unclear. Germline V lookup: CDR1 SGHDN, CDR2 FVKESK. The CDR3 contains 13 residues. The ends were cut back, 0 bases at V and 10 bases at J, with 12 bases in the middle. The CDR3 is CASSQDWRAIYTF. The CDR3 DNA follows: TGTGCCAGCAGCCAAGATTGGCGGGCCATCTACACCTTC.

The CDR3 is CASSPNWGVNTEAFF. The CDR3 coding sequence is TGTGCCAGCTCACCGAATTGGGGGGTGAACACTGAAGCTTTCTTT. The V and J genes are TRBV18 and TRBJ1-1; possible D gene TRBD1, 5 bases. The CDR3 extends over 15 amino acids. Germline CDR1 KGHSH, CDR2 LQKENI. The ends were cut back, 3 bases at V and 0 bases at J, with 11 bases in the middle.

The chain combines TRBV9 with TRBJ2-3; weak D call: TRBD2 (6 bases). V was pared by 7 bases and J by 0 bases, with 9 bases between. The CDR3 consists of 13 residues. Germline CDR1 SGDLS, CDR2 YYNGEE. Here the CDR3 reads CASGGTSTDTQYF. As DNA, the CDR3 is TGTGCCAGCGGCGGGACTAGCACAGATACGCAGTATTTT.

V is TRBV12-5 and J is TRBJ2-3; 14 nucleotides match TRBD2. V lost 7 bases to trimming and J lost 3 bases; unmatched junction nucleotides: 9. The V gene's germline CDR1 is LGHNT and CDR2 FRNRAP. The length of the CDR3 is 17 residues. This CDR3 reads CASASGTSGRGTDTQYF. For the CDR3, the DNA is TGTGCTAGTGCCTCCGGGACTAGCGGGAGAGGAACAGATACGCAGTATTTT.

This chain joins TRBV5-1 and TRBJ1-6, with 8 bases identical to TRBD1. Looked up from germline, CDR1 is SGHRS and CDR2 is YFSETQ. The CDR3 runs 14 residues. V lost 1 base to trimming and J lost 9 bases; unmatched junction nucleotides: 3. For the CDR3, the DNA is TGCGCCAGCAGCTTGAGGGACAGGCTTTCACCCCTCCACTTT. This encodes CASSLRDRLSPLHF.

The V call is TRBV5-4, the J call TRBJ1-1; no clear D gene. Trimming left V 5 bases short and J 0 bases short, with 8 bases between. The CDR3 consists of 13 residues. Looked up from germline, CDR1 is SGHNT and CDR2 is YYREEE (reference sequence). The CDR3 here is CASRTQVNTEAFF. The CDR3 DNA reads as TGTGCCAGCAGGACACAAGTGAACACTGAAGCTTTCTTT.

J is TRBJ2-7 and V is TRBV5-4; TRBD1 matches 7 bases. This CDR3 has 14 amino acids. The germline V gene has CDR1 SGHNT and CDR2 YYREEE (reference sequence). Trimming removed 4 bases from V and 2 bases from J; junction bases left unmatched: 6. As DNA, the CDR3 is TGTGCCAGCAGCGTCCGGGACAGTCCCTACGAGCAGTACTTC. As protein: CASSVRDSPYEQYF.

The chain carries TRBV10-1 and TRBJ2-7; TRBD1 might be the D (5 bases). The CDR3 contains 14 residues. V was pared by 0 bases and J by 6 bases, with 12 bases between. Germline-derived CDR1 and CDR2 are WNHNN and SYGVQD (reference sequence). Here the CDR3 DNA reads TGCGCCAGCAGTGAGTCGGGCAGGGTTAGCGAGCAGTACTTC. Its protein product is CASSESGRVSEQYF.

The rearrangement joins TRBV7-9 to TRBJ2-3; 10 positions agree with TRBD2. Germline V gene data show CDR1 as SEHNR and CDR2 as FQNEAQ (reference sequence). The junction had 9 bases not matched to a gene; V was cut back by 4 bases and J by 5 bases. The CDR3 extends over 16 amino acids. CDR3: CASSSGLAETKDTQYF. The CDR3, as DNA: TGTGCCAGCAGCTCAGGACTAGCGGAGACCAAAGATACGCAGTATTTT.

The chain employs TRBV6-5 and TRBJ1-2; the match to TRBD1 covers 7 bases. The length of the CDR3 is 14 residues. Trimming cost V 5 bases and J 4 bases; bases outside gene matches: 7. Germline CDR1 and CDR2: MNHEY and SVGAGI. This chain's CDR3 is CASSPGQVGYGYTF. The CDR3 bases are TGTGCCAGCAGTCCCGGACAGGTGGGCTATGGCTACACCTTC.

The V gene is TRBV11-3, the J gene TRBJ2-5; 8 bases map to TRBD1. Germline loops: CDR1 SGHNT, CDR2 YENEEA. CDR3 length: 14 residues. The V gene end was trimmed by 1 base and the J gene end by 5 bases; junction bases not matched to a gene: 3. Here the CDR3 DNA reads TGTGCCAGCAGCTTAGGACAGGGGAGCGAGACCCAGTACTTC. This codes for CASSLGQGSETQYF.